This is a list of T cell receptor beta chains from one sample in a study of T-cell memory formation after mild COVID-19. Using its own MiXCR run on the 5' RACE reads, TCRdb lists one record per CDR3 protein. Here the sample spans over 400,000 distinct CDR3 sequences, less than 25% being singletons. Sequenced sample: PBMCs or a T cell subset sorted from them (not recorded which). The receptor source for this set is an adult woman who had mild COVID-19 (a few samples of this study predate the infection). Cell type and time point are not known. CDR3s include the opening cysteine and the closing phenylalanine or tryptophan. The D gene is left open where the match is weak. Where a row states a size, it is once, few, many or the class of an expanded clone; other rows omit it.

D gene: -; J gene: TRBJ1-1; V gene: TRBV3-1; clone size: few; CDR3 DNA: TGTGCCAGCAGCCAAGATACCACTGAAGCTTTCTTT; CDR3 protein: CASSQDTTEAFF
D gene: TRBD2; J gene: TRBJ2-3; V gene: TRBV20-1; clone size: few; CDR3 DNA: TGCAGTGCTCCTCGCACTAGCGGAGGCACAGATACGCAGTATTTT; CDR3 protein: CSAPRTSGGTDTQYF
D gene: TRBD2; J gene: TRBJ2-3; V gene: TRBV5-1; clone size: -; CDR3 DNA: TGCGCCAGCAGCCGGCTAGCGGGACCGATTTACACAGATACGCAGTATTTT; CDR3 protein: CASSRLAGPIYTDTQYF
D gene: -; J gene: TRBJ1-1; V gene: TRBV7-3; clone size: -; CDR3 DNA: TGTGCCAGCAGCAGCAACCCCCGGGACGGGCAAAGCATGAACACTGAAGCTTTCTTT; CDR3 protein: CASSSNPRDGQSMNTEAFF
D gene: -; J gene: TRBJ2-7; V gene: TRBV12-3/TRBV12-4; clone size: few; CDR3 DNA: TGTGCCAGCAGTTTATTGCCCTACGAGCAGTACTTC; CDR3 protein: CASSLLPYEQYF
D gene: TRBD1; J gene: TRBJ1-5; V gene: TRBV12-3/TRBV12-4; clone size: -; CDR3 DNA: TGTGCCAGCAGTTTCGGGACAGGGGCCGGTCAGCCCCAGCATTTT; CDR3 protein: CASSFGTGAGQPQHF
D gene: -; J gene: TRBJ2-5; V gene: TRBV27; clone size: -; CDR3 DNA: TGTGCCAGCAGTTCCGTGGGGCCGGGAGAGACCCAGTACTTC; CDR3 protein: CASSSVGPGETQYF
D gene: -; J gene: TRBJ2-2; V gene: TRBV30; clone size: -; CDR3 DNA: TGTGCCTGGAGGCCCACCGAAAGAGACACCGGGGAGCTGTTTTTT; CDR3 protein: CAWRPTERDTGELFF
D gene: -; J gene: TRBJ2-5; V gene: TRBV12-3/TRBV12-4; clone size: few; CDR3 DNA: TGTGCCAGCAGTTTGAATCCTAGCCTGTACCAAGAGACCCAGTACTTC; CDR3 protein: CASSLNPSLYQETQYF
D gene: TRBD2; J gene: TRBJ2-7; V gene: TRBV10-3; clone size: -; CDR3 DNA: TGTGCCATCAGTGAGGTCACTAGCGGCTACGAGCAGTACTTC; CDR3 protein: CAISEVTSGYEQYF
D gene: -; J gene: TRBJ2-2; V gene: TRBV7-7; clone size: -; CDR3 DNA: TGTGCTAGCAGCCTATTGGACAGCCAAGGGGAGCTGTTTTTT; CDR3 protein: CASSLLDSQGELFF